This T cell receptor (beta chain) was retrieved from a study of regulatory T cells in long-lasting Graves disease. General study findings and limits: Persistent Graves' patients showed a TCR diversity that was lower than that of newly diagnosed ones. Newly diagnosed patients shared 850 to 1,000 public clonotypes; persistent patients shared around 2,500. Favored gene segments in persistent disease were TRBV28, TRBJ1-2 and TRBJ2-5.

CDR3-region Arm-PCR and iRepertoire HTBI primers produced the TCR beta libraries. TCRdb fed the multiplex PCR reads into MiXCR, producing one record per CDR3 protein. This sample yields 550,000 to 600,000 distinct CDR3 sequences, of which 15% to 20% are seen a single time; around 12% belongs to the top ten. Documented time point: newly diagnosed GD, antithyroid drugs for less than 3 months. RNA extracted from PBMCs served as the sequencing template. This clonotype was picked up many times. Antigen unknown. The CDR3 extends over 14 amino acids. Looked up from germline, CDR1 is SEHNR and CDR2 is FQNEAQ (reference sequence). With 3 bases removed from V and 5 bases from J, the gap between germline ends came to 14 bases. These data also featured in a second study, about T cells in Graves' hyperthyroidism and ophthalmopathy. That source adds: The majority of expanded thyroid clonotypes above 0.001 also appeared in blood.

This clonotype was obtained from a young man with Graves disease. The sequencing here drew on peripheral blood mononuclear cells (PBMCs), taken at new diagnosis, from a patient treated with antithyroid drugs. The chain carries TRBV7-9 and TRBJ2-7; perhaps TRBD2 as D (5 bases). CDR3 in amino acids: CASSFGRDRDEQYF. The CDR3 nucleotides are TGTGCCAGCAGCTTTGGACGGGATCGGGACGAGCAGTACTTC. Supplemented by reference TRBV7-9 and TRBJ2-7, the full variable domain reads DTGVSQNPRHKITKRGQNVTFRCDPISEHNRLYWYRQTLGQGPEFLTYFQNEAQLEKSRLLSDRFSAERPKGSFSTLEIQRTEQGDSAMYLCASSFGRDRDEQYFGPGTRLTVT.